Below are 8 T cell receptor beta chains sequenced from a single sample in a study of blood T cell repertoires in COVID-19. Some clones are missing from TCRdb's copy, which holds only in-frame ones; the method was immunoSEQ multiplex PCR. The top ten clones hold about 1.6% of a sample with under 150,000 clones, about 85% of them seen once. The sample comprised peripheral blood. Receptor source: a man aged 50 to 59 with acute or convalescent COVID-19.

This chain uses TRBV6-6 with TRBJ1-6; 7 nucleotides align to TRBD1. This CDR3 has 14 amino acids. The junction had 11 bases not matched to a gene; V was cut back by 10 bases and J by 8 bases. Germline V gene lookup returns CDR1 MNHNY and CDR2 SVGAGI (reference sequence). The CDR3 DNA follows: TGTGCCACTTTCGGAGGGACAGAATATTCACCCCTCCACTTT. Translation: CATFGGTEYSPLHF.

This chain connects TRBV7-3 to TRBJ2-5; D may be TRBD2 (5 bases). Trimming stripped 5 bases from V and 2 bases from J, with 12 bases between. The V gene's germline CDR1 is SGHTA and CDR2 FQGTGA. The CDR3 is 14 amino acids. CDR3 sequence reads: CASSPNGEQETQYF. The CDR3 region has the DNA TGTGCCAGCAGCCCCAATGGGGAGCAAGAGACCCAGTACTTC.

The chain joins TRBV5-1 to TRBJ1-1; TRBD1 agrees at 7 bases. The CDR3 consists of 15 residues. The J segment lost 11 bases and the V segment lost 4 bases, leaving 17 bases of the junction unmatched. Looked up from germline, CDR1 is SGHRS and CDR2 is YFSETQ. CDR3: CASSQGQASVLGAFF. For the CDR3, the DNA is TGCGCCAGCAGCCAAGGACAGGCTTCGGTTTTGGGTGCTTTCTTT.

The gene calls are TRBV15 and TRBJ1-1, with D possibly being TRBD1 (5 bases). CDR3 length: 14 residues. Germline V CDR1 and CDR2: LNHNV, YYDKDF (reference sequence). V lost 5 bases and J 4 bases, leaving 14 bases between the germline ends. Here the CDR3 DNA reads TGTGCCACCAGCCCAACGGGGGGATTCACTGAAGCTTTCTTT. It translates to CATSPTGGFTEAFF.

This clone was counted once. The gene calls are TRBV28 and TRBJ2-2, with no clear D. Germline V CDR1 and CDR2: MDHEN, SYDVKM. Trimming pared 5 bases from V and 0 bases from J, leaving 10 bases between. The CDR3 is made up of 15 amino acids. CDR3 in DNA: TGTGCCAGCAGTACAAAGACTGCGAACACCGGGGAGCTGTTTTTT. Protein sequence: CASSTKTANTGELFF.

The chain has TRBV5-4 and TRBJ1-1, with 8 bases aligning to TRBD1. CDR3 size: 14 residues. Germline CDR1 is SGHNT and CDR2 is YYREEE (reference sequence). The ends lost 5 bases at V and 3 bases at J; junction bases unmatched: 6. CDR3 sequence: CASRPDRGDTEAFF. The CDR3 DNA is TGTGCCAGCAGACCCGACAGGGGCGACACTGAAGCTTTCTTT. The variable domain in full, completed from reference TRBV5-4 and TRBJ1-1, reads ETGVTQSPTHLIKTRGQQVTLRCSSQSGHNTVSWYQQALGQGPQFIFQYYREEENGRGNFPPRFSGLQFPNYSSELNVNALELDDSALYLCASRPDRGDTEAFFGQGTRLTVV.

This chain links TRBV19 with TRBJ1-5; no reliable D call. This CDR3 region has 13 residues. V lost 3 bases to trimming and J lost 5 bases, with 8 bases between them. CDR1 LNHDA and CDR2 SQIVND come from the germline V gene (reference sequence). The CDR3 here is CASSIAADQPQHF. The CDR3 bases are TGTGCCAGTAGTATCGCGGCTGATCAGCCCCAGCATTTT.

The CDR3 loop is CSAPGTAHGYTF. DNA of the CDR3: TGCAGCGCCCCAGGGACAGCTCATGGCTACACCTTC. The rearrangement joins TRBV29-1 to TRBJ1-2; 7 bases match TRBD1. Germline V gene sequence: CDR1 SQVTM, CDR2 ANQGSEA. There are 12 residues in the CDR3. V lost 7 bases, J lost 6 bases, and 8 bases stayed unmatched.